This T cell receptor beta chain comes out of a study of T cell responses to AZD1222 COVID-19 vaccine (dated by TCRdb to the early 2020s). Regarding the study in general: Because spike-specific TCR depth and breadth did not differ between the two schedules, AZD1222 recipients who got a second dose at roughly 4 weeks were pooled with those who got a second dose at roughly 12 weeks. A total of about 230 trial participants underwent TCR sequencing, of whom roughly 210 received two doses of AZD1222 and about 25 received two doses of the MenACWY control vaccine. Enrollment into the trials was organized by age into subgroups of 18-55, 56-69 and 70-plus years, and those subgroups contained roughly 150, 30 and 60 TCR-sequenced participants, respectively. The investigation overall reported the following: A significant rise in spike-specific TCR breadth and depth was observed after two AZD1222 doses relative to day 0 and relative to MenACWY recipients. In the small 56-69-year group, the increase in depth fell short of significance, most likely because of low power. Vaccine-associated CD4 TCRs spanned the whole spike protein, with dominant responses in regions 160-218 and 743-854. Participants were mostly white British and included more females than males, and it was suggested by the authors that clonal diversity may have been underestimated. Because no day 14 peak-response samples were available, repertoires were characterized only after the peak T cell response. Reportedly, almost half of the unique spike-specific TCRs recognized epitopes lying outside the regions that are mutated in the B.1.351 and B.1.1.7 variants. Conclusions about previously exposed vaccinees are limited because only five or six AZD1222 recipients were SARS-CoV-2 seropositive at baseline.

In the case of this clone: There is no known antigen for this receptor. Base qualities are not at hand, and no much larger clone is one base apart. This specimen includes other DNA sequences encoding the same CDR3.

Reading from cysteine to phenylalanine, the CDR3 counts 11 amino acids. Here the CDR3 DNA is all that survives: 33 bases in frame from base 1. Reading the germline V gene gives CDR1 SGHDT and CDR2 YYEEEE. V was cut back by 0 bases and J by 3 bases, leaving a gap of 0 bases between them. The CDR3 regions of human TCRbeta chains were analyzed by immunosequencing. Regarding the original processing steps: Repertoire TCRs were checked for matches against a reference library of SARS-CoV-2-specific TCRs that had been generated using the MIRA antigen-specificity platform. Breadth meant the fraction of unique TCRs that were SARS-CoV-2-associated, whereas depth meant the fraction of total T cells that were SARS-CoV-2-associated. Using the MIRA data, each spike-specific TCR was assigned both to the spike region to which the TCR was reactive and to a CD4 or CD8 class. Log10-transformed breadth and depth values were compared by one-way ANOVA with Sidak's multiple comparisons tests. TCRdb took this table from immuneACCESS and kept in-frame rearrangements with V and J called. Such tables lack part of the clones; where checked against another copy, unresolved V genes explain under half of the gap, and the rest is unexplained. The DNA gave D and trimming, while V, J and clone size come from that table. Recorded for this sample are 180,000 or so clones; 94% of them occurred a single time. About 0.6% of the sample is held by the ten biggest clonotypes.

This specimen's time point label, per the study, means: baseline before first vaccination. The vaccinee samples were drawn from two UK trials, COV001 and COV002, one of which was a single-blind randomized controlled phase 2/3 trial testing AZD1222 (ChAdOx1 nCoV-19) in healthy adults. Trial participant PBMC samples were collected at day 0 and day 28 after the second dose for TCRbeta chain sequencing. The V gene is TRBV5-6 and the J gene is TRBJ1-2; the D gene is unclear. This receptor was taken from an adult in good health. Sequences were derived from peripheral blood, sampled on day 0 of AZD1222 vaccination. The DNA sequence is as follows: TGTGCCAGCAGCTTGGACTATGGCTACACCTTC. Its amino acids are CASSLDYGYTF. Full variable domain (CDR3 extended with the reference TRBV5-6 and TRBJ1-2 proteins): DAGVTQSPTHLIKTRGQQVTLRCSPKSGHDTVSWYQQALGQGPQFIFQYYEEEERQRGNFPDRFSGHQFPNYSSELNVNALLLGDSALYLCASSLDYGYTFGSGTRLTVV.